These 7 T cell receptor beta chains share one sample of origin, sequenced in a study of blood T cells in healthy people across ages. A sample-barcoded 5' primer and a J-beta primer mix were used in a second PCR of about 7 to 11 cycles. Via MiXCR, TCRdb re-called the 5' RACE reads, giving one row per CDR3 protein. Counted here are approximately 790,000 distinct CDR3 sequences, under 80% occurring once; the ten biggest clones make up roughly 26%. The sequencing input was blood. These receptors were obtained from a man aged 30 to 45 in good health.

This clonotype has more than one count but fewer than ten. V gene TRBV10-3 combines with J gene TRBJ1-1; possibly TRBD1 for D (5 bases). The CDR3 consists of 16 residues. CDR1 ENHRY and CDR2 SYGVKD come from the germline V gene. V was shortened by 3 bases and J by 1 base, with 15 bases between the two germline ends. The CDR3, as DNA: TGTGCCATCAGTGATATGGCGACAGCCAAGAACACTGAAGCTTTCTTT. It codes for CAISDMATAKNTEAFF.

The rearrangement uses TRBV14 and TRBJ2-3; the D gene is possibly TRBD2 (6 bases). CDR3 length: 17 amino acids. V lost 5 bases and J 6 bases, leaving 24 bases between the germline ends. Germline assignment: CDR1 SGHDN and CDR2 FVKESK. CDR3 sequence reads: CASSEKGAGFVGDTQYF. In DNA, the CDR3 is TGTGCCAGCAGCGAGAAAGGGGCGGGGTTCGTTGGTGATACGCAGTATTTT.

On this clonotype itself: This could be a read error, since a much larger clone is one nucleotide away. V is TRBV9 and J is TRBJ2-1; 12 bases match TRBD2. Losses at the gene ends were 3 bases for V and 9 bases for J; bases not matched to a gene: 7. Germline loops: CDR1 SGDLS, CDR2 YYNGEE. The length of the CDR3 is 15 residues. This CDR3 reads CASSGASGGAAEQFF. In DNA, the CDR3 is TGTGCCAGCAGCGGAGCTAGCGGGGGGGCTGCTGAGCAGTTCTTC. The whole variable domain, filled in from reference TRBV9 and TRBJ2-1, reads DSGVTQTPKHLITATGQRVTLRCSPRSGDLSVYWYQQSLDQGLQFLIQYYNGEERAKGNILERFSAQQFPDLHSELNLSSLELGDSALYFCASSGASGGAAEQFFGPGTRLTVL.

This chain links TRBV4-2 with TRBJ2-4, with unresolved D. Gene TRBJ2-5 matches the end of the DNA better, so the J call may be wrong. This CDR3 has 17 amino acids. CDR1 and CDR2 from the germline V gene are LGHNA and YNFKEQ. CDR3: CASSQDLESSDRETQYF. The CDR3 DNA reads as TGTGCCAGCAGCCAAGATCTTGAGTCGTCAGACCGAGAGACCCAGTACTTC.

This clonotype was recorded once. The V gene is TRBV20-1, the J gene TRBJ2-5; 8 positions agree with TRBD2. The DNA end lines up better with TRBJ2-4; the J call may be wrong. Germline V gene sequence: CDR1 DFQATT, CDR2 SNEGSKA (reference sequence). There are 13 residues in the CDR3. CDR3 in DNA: TGCAGTGCCTCTGAGAGGGCGGGGGGCATTCAGTACTTC. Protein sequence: CSASERAGGIQYF.

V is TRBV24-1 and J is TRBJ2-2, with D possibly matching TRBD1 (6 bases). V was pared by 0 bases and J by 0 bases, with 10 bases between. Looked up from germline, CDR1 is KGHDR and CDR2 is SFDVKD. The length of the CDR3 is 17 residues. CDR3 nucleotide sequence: TGTGCCACCAGTGATTTGGGGGGCAGCGCGAACACCGGGGAGCTGTTTTTT. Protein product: CATSDLGGSANTGELFF.

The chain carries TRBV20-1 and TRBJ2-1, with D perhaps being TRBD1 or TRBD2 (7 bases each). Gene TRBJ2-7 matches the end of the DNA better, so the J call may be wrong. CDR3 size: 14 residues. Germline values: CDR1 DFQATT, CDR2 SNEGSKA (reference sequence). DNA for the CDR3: TGCAGTGCAACAAACAGGGGAGGGGCCGTTGAGCAGTACTTC. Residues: CSATNRGGAVEQYF.